The 22 T cell receptor beta chains below were found in one sample sequenced in a study of immune evolution from preneoplasia to lung adenocarcinoma. The protocol was immunoSEQ multiplex PCR, while the TCRdb copy is restricted to in-frame clones and leaves out a portion. The table lists approximately 4,900 clones, 76% of them singletons. The source material was FFPE minimally invasive lung adenocarcinoma tissue. The receptors shown here come from a person aged 70 to 85 with lung adenocarcinoma.

This chain links TRBV21-1 with TRBJ1-2. TRBV21-1 is a documented pseudogene. CDR3 length: 14 residues. Here the CDR3 reads CASSAKVLGYGYTF. In nucleotides, the CDR3 is TGTGCCAGCAGCGCTAAGGTATTGGGGTATGGCTACACCTTC.

The chain links TRBV2 to TRBJ1-5; D remains unclear. The CDR3 loop spans 14 amino acids. Germline values: CDR1 SNHLY, CDR2 FYNNEI. V was cut by 4 bases and J by 7 bases, with 14 bases left in between. CDR3 DNA: TGTGCCAGCAGTGCCGGAAGGGTCGGGCAGCCCCAGCATTTT. It yields the protein CASSAGRVGQPQHF.

V gene TRBV5-1 combines with J gene TRBJ1-5; D perhaps matches TRBD1 (6 bases). Between the trimmed V and J ends, which lost 0 bases and 3 bases, there was a span of 10 bases. The CDR3 is 15 amino acids. CDR1 is SGHRS, CDR2 YFSETQ, per germline. Here the CDR3 reads CASSLAAGVNQPQHF. The CDR3 DNA is TGCGCCAGCAGCTTGGCTGCAGGGGTCAATCAGCCCCAGCATTTT.

V is TRBV28 and J is TRBJ1-2, with D hard to call. Germline values: CDR1 MDHEN, CDR2 SYDVKM. The CDR3 extends over 13 amino acids. The germline V and J ends were trimmed by 0 bases and 5 bases, with 7 bases remaining between them. The CDR3 sequence: CASSLWADYGYTF. DNA for the CDR3: TGTGCCAGCAGTTTATGGGCGGATTATGGCTACACCTTC.

The chain carries TRBV27 and TRBJ2-7; the D gene is possibly TRBD1 (6 bases). Trimming pared 3 bases from V and 4 bases from J, leaving 13 bases between. The length of the CDR3 is 14 residues. CDR1 and CDR2 (germline): MNHEY, SMNVEV (reference sequence). The CDR3 DNA sequence: TGTGCCAGCAGTTTGCACACAGGGTTGTACGAGCAGTACTTC. Its translation is CASSLHTGLYEQYF.

The chain carries TRBV4-2 and TRBJ2-3, with 7 bases that match TRBD2. Germline CDR1 and CDR2: LGHNA and YNFKEQ. There are 17 residues in the CDR3. Germline trimming cut 1 base from V and 0 bases from J; bases unmatched to any gene: 7. Here the CDR3 reads CASSQAMDSGSTDTQYF. The CDR3 nucleotides read TGTGCCAGCAGCCAAGCGATGGATAGCGGGAGCACAGATACGCAGTATTTT.

This clone came up once. This chain uses TRBV14 with TRBJ2-6; D gene ambiguous. The CDR3 extends over 18 amino acids. Germline V gene sequence: CDR1 SGHDN, CDR2 FVKESK. V was clipped by 0 bases and J by 2 bases, with 14 bases between them. The CDR3 here is CASSQDRVGKTGANVLTF. DNA for the CDR3: TGTGCCAGCAGCCAAGATAGGGTAGGGAAAACTGGGGCCAACGTCCTGACTTTC.

The CDR3 region is CASSLDRDSSYEQYF. As DNA, the CDR3 is TGTGCCAGCAGCTTGGACCGGGACTCCTCCTACGAGCAGTACTTC. J is TRBJ2-7 and V is TRBV5-4; D may be TRBD2 (6 bases). CDR1 and CDR2 (germline): SGHNT, YYREEE (reference sequence). The V and J ends lost 0 bases and 0 bases respectively, with 10 bases between them. The CDR3 extends over 15 amino acids.

The J gene is TRBJ1-1, the V gene TRBV27; D gene ambiguous. CDR1 and CDR2 from the germline V gene are MNHEY and SMNVEV (reference sequence). Trimming removed 6 bases from V and 0 bases from J, with 8 bases in between. The CDR3 has 13 amino acids. The CDR3 protein is CASRNDLNTEAFF. CDR3 coding DNA: TGTGCCAGCAGGAACGACTTGAACACTGAAGCTTTCTTT.

J is TRBJ1-4 and V is TRBV18, with D tentatively TRBD1 (6 bases). V gave up 3 bases and J gave up 3 bases, with 17 bases separating them. The CDR3 runs to 17 residues. Per the germline V gene, CDR1 is KGHSH and CDR2 is LQKENI. CDR3 amino acids: CASSPLQGPMANEKLFF. The CDR3 DNA reads TGTGCCAGCTCACCGCTCCAGGGGCCGATGGCTAATGAAAAACTGTTTTTT.

V gene TRBV28 combines with J gene TRBJ1-1; D gene ambiguous. Trimming removed 4 bases from V and 7 bases from J, with 10 bases in between. There are 12 residues in the CDR3. Germline CDR1 reads MDHEN; CDR2 reads SYDVKM. In nucleotides, the CDR3 is TGTGCCAGCAGTTACTACGACCGTGAAGCTTTCTTT. Protein product: CASSYYDREAFF.

This chain joins TRBV28 and TRBJ1-2; a possible D gene is TRBD1 (5 bases). This CDR3 has 11 residues. The ends were cut back, 7 bases at V and 14 bases at J, with 17 bases in the middle. Germline V CDR1 and CDR2: MDHEN, SYDVKM. DNA for the CDR3: TGTGCCAGCACCTTTGGGGGGAGGTTTACCTTC. Its protein is CASTFGGRFTF.

The chain uses TRBV5-1 and TRBJ2-3; no clear D gene. This CDR3 region has 14 residues. Trimming cost V 5 bases and J 3 bases, with 13 bases left between them. Germline V gene data show CDR1 as SGHRS and CDR2 as YFSETQ. The CDR3 protein is CASRYGRDTDTQYF. The CDR3 DNA reads TGCGCCAGCAGGTATGGAAGGGATACAGATACGCAGTATTTT.

This chain joins TRBV7-3 and TRBJ2-7, with no clear D. Trimming removed 4 bases at V and 6 bases at J, with 16 bases between. Germline V gene lookup returns CDR1 SGHTA and CDR2 FQGTGA. This CDR3 region has 14 residues. The CDR3 region has the DNA TGTGCCAGCAGCTCTGACTCGGGTGGTGGCGAGCAGTACTTC. It translates to CASSSDSGGGEQYF. The complete variable domain, with remaining parts taken from reference TRBV7-3 and TRBJ2-7, reads GAGVSQTPSNKVTEKGKYVELRCDPISGHTALYWYRQSLGQGPEFLIYFQGTGAADDSGLPNDRFFAVRPEGSVSTLKIQRTERGDSAVYLCASSSDSGGGEQYFGPGTRLTVT.

The CDR3 DNA reads as TGCGCCAGCAGGACAGGGAACTCGAACACTGAAGCTTTCTTT. Translation: CASRTGNSNTEAFF. V and J are TRBV4-1 and TRBJ1-1, with 7 bases lining up with TRBD1. The CDR3 covers 14 residues. Per the germline V gene, CDR1 is MGHRA and CDR2 is YSYEKL. J was trimmed by 1 base and V by 6 bases; bases with no gene match: 5.

The V call is TRBV7-9, the J call TRBJ2-2; D unclear. CDR1 SEHNR and CDR2 FQNEAQ come from the germline V gene (reference sequence). The CDR3 length is 13 residues. The ends were cut back, 1 base at V and 3 bases at J, with 3 bases in the middle. The CDR3 DNA follows: TGTGCCAGCAGCTTAGTGTACACCGGGGAGCTGTTTTTT. Amino acids: CASSLVYTGELFF.

This chain uses TRBV5-1 with TRBJ1-3; D not resolved. V lost 4 bases and J lost 0, with 11 bases in between. The germline V gene has CDR1 SGHRS and CDR2 YFSETQ. The CDR3 loop spans 15 amino acids. CDR3 bases: TGCGCCAGCAGCCTGGACGGCAGCTCTGGAAACACCATATATTTT. Amino acids: CASSLDGSSGNTIYF.

The gene calls are TRBV18 and TRBJ2-5, with a weak D call TRBD2 (5 bases). Germline V gene sequence: CDR1 KGHSH, CDR2 LQKENI. The CDR3 runs to 17 residues. Trimming shortened V by 3 bases and J by 4 bases, and 21 bases separated the two germline ends. The CDR3: CASSPQLPRAQRETQYF. For the CDR3, the DNA is TGTGCCAGCTCACCCCAACTACCGAGGGCACAACGAGAGACCCAGTACTTC.

As DNA, the CDR3 is TGTGCCAGCAGCTTCTGGGACACCTACTCCTACGAGCAGTACTTC. It translates to CASSFWDTYSYEQYF. The chain employs TRBV11-3 and TRBJ2-7; TRBD1 is a possible D gene (6 bases). From germline, CDR1 is SGHNT and CDR2 YENEEA. CDR3 size: 15 residues. V was cut by 3 bases and J by 0 bases, with 12 bases left in between.

This clone was observed once. The V call is TRBV19, the J call TRBJ2-1; D uncertain. The CDR3 loop spans 13 amino acids. Trimming took 7 bases from V and 7 from J, leaving 14 bases between them. Germline lookup yields CDR1 LNHDA and CDR2 SQIVND (reference sequence). The DNA for the CDR3 is TGTGCCAGTAAAGGTCTGGGTTCGAATGAGCAGTTCTTC. Its translation: CASKGLGSNEQFF.

The J gene is TRBJ1-3, the V gene TRBV28; TRBD1 might be the D (5 bases). Germline-derived CDR1 and CDR2 are MDHEN and SYDVKM. V was clipped by 5 bases and J by 2 bases, with 19 bases between them. The length of the CDR3 is 17 residues. The CDR3 nucleotides read TGTGCCAGCAGTCTTACCCATAGATGGGGGGCTGGAAACACCATATATTTT. This gives the protein CASSLTHRWGAGNTIYF.

This clone is classed as medium-sized. V and J are TRBV4-1 and TRBJ1-5, with a weak D call TRBD1 (5 bases). CDR3 length equals 13 residues. V lost 0 bases to trimming and J lost 7 bases, with 7 bases between them. CDR1 and CDR2 (germline): MGHRA, YSYEKL. CDR3 sequence: CASSQDRGQPQHF. CDR3 DNA sequence: TGCGCCAGCAGCCAAGATCGGGGCCAGCCCCAGCATTTT.